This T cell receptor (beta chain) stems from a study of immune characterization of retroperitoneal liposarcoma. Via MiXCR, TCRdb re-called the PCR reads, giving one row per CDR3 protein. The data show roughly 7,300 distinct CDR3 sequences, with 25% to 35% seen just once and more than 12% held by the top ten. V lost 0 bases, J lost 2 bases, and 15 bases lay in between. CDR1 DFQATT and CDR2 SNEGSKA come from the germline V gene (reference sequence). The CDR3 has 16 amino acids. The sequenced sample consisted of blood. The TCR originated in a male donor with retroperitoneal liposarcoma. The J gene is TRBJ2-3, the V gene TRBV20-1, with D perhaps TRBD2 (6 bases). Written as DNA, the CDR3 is TGCAGTGCTAGAGATGACCGGGACTCCTACACAGATACGCAGTATTTT. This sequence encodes CSARDDRDSYTDTQYF.